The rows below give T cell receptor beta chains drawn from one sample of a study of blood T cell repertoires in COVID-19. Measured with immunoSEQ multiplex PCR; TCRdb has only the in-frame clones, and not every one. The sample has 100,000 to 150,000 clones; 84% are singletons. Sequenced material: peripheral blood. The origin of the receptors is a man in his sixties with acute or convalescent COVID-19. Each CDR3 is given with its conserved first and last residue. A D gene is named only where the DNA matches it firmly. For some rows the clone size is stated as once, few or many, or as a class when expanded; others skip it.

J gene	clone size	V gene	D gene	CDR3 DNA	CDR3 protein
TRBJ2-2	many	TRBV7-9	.	TGTGCCAGCAGCCCCTCGAACACCGGGGAGCTGTTTTTT	CASSPSNTGELFF
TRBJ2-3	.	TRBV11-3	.	TGTGCCAGCAGCTTACGGGCTAGCGGCACAGATACGCAGTATTTT	CASSLRASGTDTQYF
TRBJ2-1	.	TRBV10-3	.	TGTGCCATCAGTAGCGTAATCTACAATGAGCAGTTCTTC	CAISSVIYNEQFF
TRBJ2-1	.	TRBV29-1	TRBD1	TGCAGCGCTCTAGGGGACAGGGAGCAGTTCTTC	CSALGDREQFF
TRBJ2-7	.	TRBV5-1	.	TGCGCCAGCAGCTCGACCTCAGGGAATGGTGGTTACGAGCAGTACTTC	CASSSTSGNGGYEQYF
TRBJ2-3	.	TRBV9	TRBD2	TGTGCCAGCAGCGTAGCAACTGGGACAGGGGTTAGACTAGCGGGAGGAACAGATACGCAGTATTTT	CASSVATGTGVRLAGGTDTQYF
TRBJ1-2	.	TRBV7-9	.	TGTGCCAGCAGCCTAAACGGGTATGGCTACACCTTC	CASSLNGYGYTF
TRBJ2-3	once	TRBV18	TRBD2	TGTGCCAGCTCACCACAACTAGCGGCGTCAGATACGCAGTATTTT	CASSPQLAASDTQYF
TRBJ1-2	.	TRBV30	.	TGTGCCTCCCGGGAGGCTGGCTACACCTTC	CASREAGYTF
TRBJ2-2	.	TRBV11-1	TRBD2	TGTGCCAGCAGCCCGGGACTACCCCGCCGGGAGCTGTTTTTT	CASSPGLPRRELFF
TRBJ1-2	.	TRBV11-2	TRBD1	TGTGCCAGCAGCTTAGCTCCAGGGGGGAGCTATGGCTACACCTTC	CASSLAPGGSYGYTF
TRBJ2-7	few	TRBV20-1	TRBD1	TGCAGTGCTAGTGGTTCTACAGGGGGCGCTCTCAACGAGCAGTACTTC	CSASGSTGGALNEQYF
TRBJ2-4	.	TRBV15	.	TGTGCCACCACCCAGATTCATACGAGGGGGACCAAAAACATTCAGTACTTC	CATTQIHTRGTKNIQYF
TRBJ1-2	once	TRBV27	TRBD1	TGTGCCAGCAGTCCAGGGGGGTGGTATGGCTACACCTTC	CASSPGGWYGYTF
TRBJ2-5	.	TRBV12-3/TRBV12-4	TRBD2	TGTGCCAGCAGTTTAAGGACTAGGAAGCGGAACTTC	CASSLRTRKRNF
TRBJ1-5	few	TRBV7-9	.	TGTGCCAGCACCACGGACAGCGACAATCAGCCCCAGCATTTT	CASTTDSDNQPQHF
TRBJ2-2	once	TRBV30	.	TGTGCCTGGAGTTATACCGGGGAGCTGTTTTTT	CAWSYTGELFF
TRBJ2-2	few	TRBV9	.	TGTGCCAGCAGCGTAGTACCGGCCGGGTCGAACACCGGGGAGCTGTTTTTT	CASSVVPAGSNTGELFF
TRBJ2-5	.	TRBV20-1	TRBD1	TGCAGTGCTAGTCATACGGGACAGGGGCCACAAGAGACCCAGTACTTC	CSASHTGQGPQETQYF
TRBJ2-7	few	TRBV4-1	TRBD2	TGCGCCAGCAGCCAAGTGGGACTAGCGGGGGGGCCCGTCGAGCAGTACTTC	CASSQVGLAGGPVEQYF
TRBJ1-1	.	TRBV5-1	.	TGCGCCAGCAGCTTGGGGGGAGTACGGAACACTGAAGCTTTCTTT	CASSLGGVRNTEAFF
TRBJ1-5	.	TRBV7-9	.	TGTGCCAGCAGCTTCTCAGGGCAGGGCCAGCCCCAGCATTTT	CASSFSGQGQPQHF
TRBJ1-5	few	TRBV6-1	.	TGTGCCAGCAGTGAACAGGGACATAGGGCCCAGCATTTT	CASSEQGHRAQHF
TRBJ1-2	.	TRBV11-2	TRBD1	TGTGCCAGCAGCTTAGACAGGGGGGATGGCTACACCTTC	CASSLDRGDGYTF
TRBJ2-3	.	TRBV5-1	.	TGCGCCAGCAGCCCCAGGACTGTAACAGATACGCAGTATTTT	CASSPRTVTDTQYF
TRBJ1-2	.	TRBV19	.	TGTGCCAGTAGTATAGGATTTGACAGAACTAACTATGGCTACACCTTC	CASSIGFDRTNYGYTF
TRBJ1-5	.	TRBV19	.	TGTGCCAGTAGTATTACCGGGGATAGCAATCAGCCCCAGCATTTT	CASSITGDSNQPQHF
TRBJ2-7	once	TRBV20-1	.	TGCAGTGCTAGTCCGGGACAAACCAACGAGCAGTACTTC	CSASPGQTNEQYF
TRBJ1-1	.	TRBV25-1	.	TGTGCCAGCAGTGACGGCGGCGGAAAAAGGGAAGCTTTCTTT	CASSDGGGKREAFF
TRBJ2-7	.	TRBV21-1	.	TGTGCCAGCAGCAACTCTAGCGGGAGGGCCTACGAGCAGTACTTC	CASSNSSGRAYEQYF
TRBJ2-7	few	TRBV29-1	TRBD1	TGCAGCGTTCTTTCGGTGGCCGGGACAGGGAGCTCCTACGAGCAGTACTTC	CSVLSVAGTGSSYEQYF
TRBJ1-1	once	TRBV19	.	TGTGCCAGTAGTATGGGTGACAGTCAGAACACTGAAGCTTTCTTT	CASSMGDSQNTEAFF
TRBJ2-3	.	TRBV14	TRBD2	TGTGCCAGCAGCCAACAAGGACTAGCGCACACAGATACGCAGTATTTT	CASSQQGLAHTDTQYF